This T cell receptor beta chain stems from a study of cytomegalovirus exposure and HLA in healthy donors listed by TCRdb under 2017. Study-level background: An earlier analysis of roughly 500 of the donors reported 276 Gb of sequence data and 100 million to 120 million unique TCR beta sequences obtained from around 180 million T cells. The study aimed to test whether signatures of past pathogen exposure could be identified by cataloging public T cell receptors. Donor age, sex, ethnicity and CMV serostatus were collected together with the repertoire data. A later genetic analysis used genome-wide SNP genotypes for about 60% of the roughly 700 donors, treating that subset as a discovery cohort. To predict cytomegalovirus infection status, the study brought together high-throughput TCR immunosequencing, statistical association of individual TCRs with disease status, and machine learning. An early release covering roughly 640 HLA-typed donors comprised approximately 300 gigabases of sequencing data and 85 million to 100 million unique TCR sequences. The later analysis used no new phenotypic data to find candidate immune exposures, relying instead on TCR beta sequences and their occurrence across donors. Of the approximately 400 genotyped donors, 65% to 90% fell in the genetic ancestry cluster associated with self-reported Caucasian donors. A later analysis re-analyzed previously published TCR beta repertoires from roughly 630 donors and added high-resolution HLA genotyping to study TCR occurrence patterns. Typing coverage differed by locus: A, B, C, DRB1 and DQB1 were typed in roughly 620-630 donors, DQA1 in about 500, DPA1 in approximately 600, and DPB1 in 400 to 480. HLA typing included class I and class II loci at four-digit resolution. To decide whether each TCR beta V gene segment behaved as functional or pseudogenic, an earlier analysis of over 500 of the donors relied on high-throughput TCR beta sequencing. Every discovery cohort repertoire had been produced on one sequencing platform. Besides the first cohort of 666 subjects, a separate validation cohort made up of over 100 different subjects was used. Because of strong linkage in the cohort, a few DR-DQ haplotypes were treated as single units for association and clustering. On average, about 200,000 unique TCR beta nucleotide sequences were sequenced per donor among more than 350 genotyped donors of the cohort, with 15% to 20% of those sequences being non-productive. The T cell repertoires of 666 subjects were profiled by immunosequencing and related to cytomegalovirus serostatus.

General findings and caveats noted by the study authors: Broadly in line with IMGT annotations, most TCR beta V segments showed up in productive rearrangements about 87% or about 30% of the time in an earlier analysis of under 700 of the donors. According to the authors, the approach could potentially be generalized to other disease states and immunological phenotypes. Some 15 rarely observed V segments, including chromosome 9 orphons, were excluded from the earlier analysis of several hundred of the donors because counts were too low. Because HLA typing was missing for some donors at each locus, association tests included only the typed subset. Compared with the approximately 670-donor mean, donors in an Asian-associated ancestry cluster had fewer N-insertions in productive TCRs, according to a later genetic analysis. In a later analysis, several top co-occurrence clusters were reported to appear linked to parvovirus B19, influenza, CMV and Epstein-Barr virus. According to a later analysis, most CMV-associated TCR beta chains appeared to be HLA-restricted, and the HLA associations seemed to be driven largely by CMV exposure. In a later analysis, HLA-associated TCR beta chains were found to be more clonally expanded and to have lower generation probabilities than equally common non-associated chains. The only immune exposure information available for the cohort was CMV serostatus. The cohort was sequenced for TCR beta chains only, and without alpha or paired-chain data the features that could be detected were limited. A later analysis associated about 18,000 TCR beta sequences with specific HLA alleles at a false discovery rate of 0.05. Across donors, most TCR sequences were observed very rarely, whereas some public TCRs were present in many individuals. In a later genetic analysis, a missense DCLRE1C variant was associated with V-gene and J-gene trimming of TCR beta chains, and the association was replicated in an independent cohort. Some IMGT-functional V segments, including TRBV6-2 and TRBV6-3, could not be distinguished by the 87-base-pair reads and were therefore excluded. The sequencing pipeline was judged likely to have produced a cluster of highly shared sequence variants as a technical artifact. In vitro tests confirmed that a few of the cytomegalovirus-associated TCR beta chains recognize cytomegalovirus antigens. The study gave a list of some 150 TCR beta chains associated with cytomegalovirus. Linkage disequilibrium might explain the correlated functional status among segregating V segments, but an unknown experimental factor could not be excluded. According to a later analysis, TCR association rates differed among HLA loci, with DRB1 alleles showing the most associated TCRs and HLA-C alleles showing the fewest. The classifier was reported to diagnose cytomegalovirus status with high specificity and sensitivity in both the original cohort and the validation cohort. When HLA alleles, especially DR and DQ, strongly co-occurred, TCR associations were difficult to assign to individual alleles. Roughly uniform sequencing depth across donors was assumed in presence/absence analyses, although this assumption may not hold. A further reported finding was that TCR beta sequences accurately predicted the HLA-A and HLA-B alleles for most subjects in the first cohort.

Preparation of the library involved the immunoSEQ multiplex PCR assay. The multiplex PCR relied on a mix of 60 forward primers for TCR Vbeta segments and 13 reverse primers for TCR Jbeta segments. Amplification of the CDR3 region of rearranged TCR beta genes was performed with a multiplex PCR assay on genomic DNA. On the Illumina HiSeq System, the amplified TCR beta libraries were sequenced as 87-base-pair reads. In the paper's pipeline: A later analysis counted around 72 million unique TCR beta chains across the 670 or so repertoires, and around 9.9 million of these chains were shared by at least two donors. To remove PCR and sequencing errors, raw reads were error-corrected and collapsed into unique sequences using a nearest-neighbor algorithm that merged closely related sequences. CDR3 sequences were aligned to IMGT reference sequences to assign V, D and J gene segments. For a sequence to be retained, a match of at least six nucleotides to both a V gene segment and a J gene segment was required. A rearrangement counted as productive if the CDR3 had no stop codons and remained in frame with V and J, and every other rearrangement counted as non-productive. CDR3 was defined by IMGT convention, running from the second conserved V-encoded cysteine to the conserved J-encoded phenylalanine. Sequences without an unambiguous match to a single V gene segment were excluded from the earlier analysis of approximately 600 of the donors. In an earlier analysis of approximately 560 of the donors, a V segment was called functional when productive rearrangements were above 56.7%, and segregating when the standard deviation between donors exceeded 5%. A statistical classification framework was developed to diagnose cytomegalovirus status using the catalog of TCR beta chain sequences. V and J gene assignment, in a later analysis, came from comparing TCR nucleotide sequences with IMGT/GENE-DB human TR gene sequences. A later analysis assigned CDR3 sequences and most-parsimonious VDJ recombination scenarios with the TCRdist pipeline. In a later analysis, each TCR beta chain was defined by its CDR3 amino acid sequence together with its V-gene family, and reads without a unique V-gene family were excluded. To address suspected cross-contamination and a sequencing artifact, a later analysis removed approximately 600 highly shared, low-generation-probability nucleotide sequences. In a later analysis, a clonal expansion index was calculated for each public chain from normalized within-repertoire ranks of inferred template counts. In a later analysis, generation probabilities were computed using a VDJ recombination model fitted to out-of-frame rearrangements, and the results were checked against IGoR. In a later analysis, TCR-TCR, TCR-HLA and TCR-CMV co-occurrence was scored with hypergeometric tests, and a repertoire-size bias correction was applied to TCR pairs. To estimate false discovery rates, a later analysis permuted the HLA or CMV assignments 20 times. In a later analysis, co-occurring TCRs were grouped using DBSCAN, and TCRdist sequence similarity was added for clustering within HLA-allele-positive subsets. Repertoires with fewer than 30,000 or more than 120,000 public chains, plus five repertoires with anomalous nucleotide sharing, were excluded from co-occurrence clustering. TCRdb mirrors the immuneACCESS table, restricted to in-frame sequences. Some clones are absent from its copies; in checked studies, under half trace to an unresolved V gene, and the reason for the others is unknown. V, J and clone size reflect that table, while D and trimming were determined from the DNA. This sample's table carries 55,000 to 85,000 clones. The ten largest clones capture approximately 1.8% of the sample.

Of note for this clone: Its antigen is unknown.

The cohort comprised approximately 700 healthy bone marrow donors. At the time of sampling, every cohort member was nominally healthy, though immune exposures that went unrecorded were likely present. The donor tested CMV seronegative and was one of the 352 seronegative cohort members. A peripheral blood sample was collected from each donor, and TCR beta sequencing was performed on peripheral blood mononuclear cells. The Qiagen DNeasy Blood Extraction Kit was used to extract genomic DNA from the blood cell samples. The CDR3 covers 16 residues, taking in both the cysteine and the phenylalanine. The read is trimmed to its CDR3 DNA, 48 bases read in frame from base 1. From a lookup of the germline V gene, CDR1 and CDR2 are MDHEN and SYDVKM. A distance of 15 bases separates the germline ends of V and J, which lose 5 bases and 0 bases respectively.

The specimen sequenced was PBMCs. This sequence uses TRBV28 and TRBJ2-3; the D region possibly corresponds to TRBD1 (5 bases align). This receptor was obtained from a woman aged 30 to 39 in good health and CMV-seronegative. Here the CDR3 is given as CASSLATATSTDTQYF. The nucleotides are TGTGCCAGCAGTCTTGCGACAGCTACTAGCACAGATACGCAGTATTTT.